This T cell receptor beta chain was sequenced during a study of technical replicates of blood from several donors. Deletions cut 9 bases from V and 0 bases from J, with 11 bases between. CDR3 length: 13 residues. Germline V gene data show CDR1 as LNHDA and CDR2 as SQIVND (reference sequence). The data were produced by immunoSEQ multiplex PCR, yet TCRdb's version contains in-frame clones alone and is incomplete. Seen here are 100,000 or so clones, over 95% observed once, and the top ten hold 0.2% to 0.25%. The sample comprised T cells isolated from PBMCs. The chain joins TRBV19 to TRBJ1-1; a possible D gene is TRBD1 (6 bases). The receptor comes from a human donor in good health. The CDR3 DNA reads TGTGCCAGCTTTAGGGGGATGAACACTGAAGCTTTCTTT. Translating it yields CASFRGMNTEAFF.